This is a list of T cell receptor beta chains from one sample in a study of T cell repertoires in cytomegalovirus infection. From the reads, TCRdb called clonotypes with MiXCR, one entry per CDR3 protein. Here the sample spans more than 650,000 distinct CDR3 sequences, roughly 36% being singletons. Sequenced material: PBMCs. These receptors originate from a human donor in good health (CMV status not recorded). Some clones in this sample may be carry-over from other donors' samples. The CDR3 runs from the conserved cysteine through the conserved F or W. A D gene is named only where the DNA matches it firmly. Size is omitted from some rows. Given values are once, few, many or a class for expanded clones.

j_call clone_size v_call d_call cdr3_aa cdr3_nt
TRBJ1-1 many TRBV7-8 TRBD1 CASSLKGGTHTEAFF TGTGCCAGCAGCCTTAAAGGGGGCACACACACTGAAGCTTTCTTT
TRBJ1-2 few TRBV2 TRBD1 CASRRDRGTYGYTF TGTGCCAGCAGGCGGGACAGGGGGACCTATGGCTACACCTTC
TRBJ1-4 few TRBV15 TRBD1 CATSMGGRQGVF TGTGCCACTTCGATGGGAGGCAGACAGGGGGTTTTT
TRBJ1-1 few TRBV12-3/TRBV12-4 . CASSFVLNTEAFF TGTGCCAGCAGTTTCGTCCTGAACACTGAAGCTTTCTTT
TRBJ1-1 few TRBV27 . CASRRVVRGYTEAFF TGTGCCAGCAGAAGGGTAGTCCGCGGTTACACTGAAGCTTTCTTT
TRBJ2-5 . TRBV7-2 . CASSLGRWGVFQETQYF TGTGCCAGCAGCTTAGGAAGGTGGGGGGTCTTCCAAGAGACCCAGTACTTC
TRBJ2-7 few TRBV7-9 . CASSSGSRALRQYF TGTGCCAGCAGCAGCGGGTCCAGGGCCCTTCGGCAGTACTTC
TRBJ2-1 . TRBV6-5 . CASNQGEGDEQFF TGTGCCAGCAACCAGGGGGAGGGCGATGAGCAGTTCTTC
TRBJ2-1 . TRBV6-1 . CASSESPGFRGGAEQFF TGTGCCAGCAGTGAAAGCCCGGGGTTCCGCGGTGGGGCTGAGCAGTTCTTC
TRBJ1-3 few TRBV30 . CAWSLRGGVAGNTIYF TGTGCCTGGAGCCTAAGGGGTGGGGTCGCTGGAAACACCATATATTTT
TRBJ2-7 . TRBV5-1 TRBD1 CASSSGWTGGYEQYF TGCGCCAGCAGCTCCGGATGGACAGGGGGCTACGAGCAGTACTTC
TRBJ2-5 few TRBV7-8 . CASSLGRAETQYF TGTGCCAGCAGCTTAGGCAGGGCAGAGACCCAGTACTTC
TRBJ2-1 few TRBV19 TRBD2 CASTLLGTSGGPSYNEQFF TGTGCCAGTACCCTACTTGGGACTAGCGGGGGCCCCTCCTACAATGAGCAGTTCTTC
TRBJ2-7 . TRBV2 . CASSGGPWVEQYF TGTGCCAGCTCGGGGGGCCCCTGGGTGGAGCAGTACTTC
TRBJ1-1 . TRBV7-2 . CASSPQGTTEAFF TGTGCCAGCAGCCCACAGGGTACGACTGAAGCTTTCTTT
TRBJ2-3 . TRBV6-5 TRBD2 CASSYHPGVTSGRISTDTQYF TGTGCCAGCAGTTACCACCCCGGGGTGACTAGCGGGAGGATTAGCACAGATACGCAGTATTTT
TRBJ2-5 few TRBV28 . CASSSRGGNFRTQYF TGTGCCAGCAGCTCCAGGGGGGGGAATTTTCGGACCCAGTACTTC
TRBJ1-2 few TRBV20-1 . CSARDSAAGYTF TGCAGTGCTAGAGATTCGGCCGCCGGCTACACCTTC
TRBJ1-2 . TRBV7-3 . CASSPQRGGDYGYTF TGTGCCAGCAGCCCCCAGAGGGGAGGGGACTATGGCTACACCTTC
TRBJ1-2 few TRBV10-3 . CAISELTGGPNYGYTF TGTGCCATCAGTGAGTTGACAGGTGGACCTAACTATGGCTACACCTTC
TRBJ1-1 . TRBV10-3 . CAIEADLNTEAFF TGTGCCATCGAGGCAGACTTGAACACTGAAGCTTTCTTT
TRBJ1-1 . TRBV29-1 . CSVGPGLAFF TGCAGCGTTGGACCGGGTCTAGCTTTCTTT
TRBJ2-1 once TRBV19 TRBD2 CASSIGGLAYSYNEQLF TGTGCCAGTAGTATAGGGGGACTAGCGTACTCCTACAATGAGCAGTTATTC
TRBJ1-5 . TRBV4-1 . CASSQESHSNQPQHF TGCGCCAGCAGCCAAGAAAGCCATAGCAATCAGCCCCAGCATTTT
TRBJ1-5 . TRBV20-1 . CSARSPIGVSNQPQHF TGCAGTGCTAGGTCACCCATAGGGGTTAGCAATCAGCCCCAGCATTTT
TRBJ2-3 . TRBV3-1 . CASSQDGFTDTQYF TGTGCCAGCAGTCAGGACGGTTTTACAGATACGCAGTATTTT
TRBJ2-2 . TRBV24-1 . CATSEERTTGELFF TGTGCCACCAGTGAAGAGCGGACCACCGGGGAGCTGTTTTTT
TRBJ2-5 . TRBV4-2 . CASSQAGLSRETQYF TGTGCCAGCAGCCAAGCAGGCCTATCCCGTGAGACCCAGTACTTC
TRBJ1-1 . TRBV11-2 . CASGLMGRPNTEAFF TGTGCCAGCGGCTTAATGGGACGGCCGAACACTGAAGCTTTCTTT
TRBJ1-2 . TRBV19 . CASSPGEIVYGYTF TGTGCCAGTAGTCCAGGCGAAATTGTCTATGGCTACACCTTC
TRBJ1-1 . TRBV7-3 . CASSEGIGTEAFF TGTGCCAGCAGCGAGGGGATCGGCACTGAAGCTTTCTTT
TRBJ1-5 few TRBV6-1 . CASSEARRVNQPQHF TGTGCCAGCAGTGAAGCTCGCAGGGTCAATCAGCCCCAGCATTTT
TRBJ1-1 few TRBV19 . CASSISQPTEAFF TGTGCCAGTAGTATCTCTCAGCCTACTGAAGCTTTCTTT
TRBJ2-3 . TRBV7-2 TRBD2 CASSRRLAGARTDTQYF TGTGCCAGCAGCCGTAGACTAGCGGGGGCCCGCACAGATACGCAGTATTTT
TRBJ2-1 many TRBV6-2/TRBV6-3 . CASSYSAPPRQFF TGTGCCAGCAGTTACTCGGCTCCTCCACGGCAGTTCTTC
TRBJ2-1 . TRBV10-3 . CAITPDRGTNEQFF TGTGCCATCACCCCGGACAGAGGGACCAATGAGCAGTTCTTC
TRBJ2-1 few TRBV6-5 . CASSYSITPGTGNEQFF TGTGCCAGCAGTTACTCGATCACCCCCGGGACGGGGAATGAGCAGTTCTTC
TRBJ1-3 . TRBV7-2 TRBD1 CASSPWTGAGNTIYF TGTGCCAGCAGCCCCTGGACAGGAGCAGGAAACACCATATATTTT
TRBJ1-5 few TRBV19 TRBD1 CASSLRDRAQQPQHF TGTGCCAGTAGCCTCCGGGACAGGGCTCAACAGCCCCAGCATTTT
TRBJ2-4 . TRBV29-1 TRBD2 CSVASGGAGLGAKNIQYF TGCAGCGTGGCTAGCGGGGGGGCCGGATTGGGAGCCAAAAACATTCAGTACTTC
TRBJ1-5 many TRBV7-2 . CASSFTGRGKISNQPQHF TGTGCCAGCAGCTTTACCGGGAGAGGTAAAATTAGCAATCAGCCCCAGCATTTT
TRBJ2-5 . TRBV7-9 . CASSSSQYQETQYF TGTGCCAGCAGCTCTAGTCAGTACCAAGAGACCCAGTACTTC
TRBJ2-1 . TRBV7-9 . CASSYYGTSVYNEQFF TGTGCCAGCAGCTATTACGGGACATCCGTCTACAATGAGCAGTTCTTC
TRBJ2-7 . TRBV10-3 . CAISESRSTYEQYF TGTGCCATCAGTGAGTCGCGGTCTACCTACGAGCAGTACTTC
TRBJ2-1 . TRBV10-3 . CAISEVGGNNEQFF TGTGCCATCAGTGAAGTCGGGGGAAACAATGAGCAGTTCTTC
TRBJ2-7 few TRBV27 . CASSFGPDYEQYF TGTGCCAGCAGTTTTGGCCCCGACTACGAGCAGTACTTC